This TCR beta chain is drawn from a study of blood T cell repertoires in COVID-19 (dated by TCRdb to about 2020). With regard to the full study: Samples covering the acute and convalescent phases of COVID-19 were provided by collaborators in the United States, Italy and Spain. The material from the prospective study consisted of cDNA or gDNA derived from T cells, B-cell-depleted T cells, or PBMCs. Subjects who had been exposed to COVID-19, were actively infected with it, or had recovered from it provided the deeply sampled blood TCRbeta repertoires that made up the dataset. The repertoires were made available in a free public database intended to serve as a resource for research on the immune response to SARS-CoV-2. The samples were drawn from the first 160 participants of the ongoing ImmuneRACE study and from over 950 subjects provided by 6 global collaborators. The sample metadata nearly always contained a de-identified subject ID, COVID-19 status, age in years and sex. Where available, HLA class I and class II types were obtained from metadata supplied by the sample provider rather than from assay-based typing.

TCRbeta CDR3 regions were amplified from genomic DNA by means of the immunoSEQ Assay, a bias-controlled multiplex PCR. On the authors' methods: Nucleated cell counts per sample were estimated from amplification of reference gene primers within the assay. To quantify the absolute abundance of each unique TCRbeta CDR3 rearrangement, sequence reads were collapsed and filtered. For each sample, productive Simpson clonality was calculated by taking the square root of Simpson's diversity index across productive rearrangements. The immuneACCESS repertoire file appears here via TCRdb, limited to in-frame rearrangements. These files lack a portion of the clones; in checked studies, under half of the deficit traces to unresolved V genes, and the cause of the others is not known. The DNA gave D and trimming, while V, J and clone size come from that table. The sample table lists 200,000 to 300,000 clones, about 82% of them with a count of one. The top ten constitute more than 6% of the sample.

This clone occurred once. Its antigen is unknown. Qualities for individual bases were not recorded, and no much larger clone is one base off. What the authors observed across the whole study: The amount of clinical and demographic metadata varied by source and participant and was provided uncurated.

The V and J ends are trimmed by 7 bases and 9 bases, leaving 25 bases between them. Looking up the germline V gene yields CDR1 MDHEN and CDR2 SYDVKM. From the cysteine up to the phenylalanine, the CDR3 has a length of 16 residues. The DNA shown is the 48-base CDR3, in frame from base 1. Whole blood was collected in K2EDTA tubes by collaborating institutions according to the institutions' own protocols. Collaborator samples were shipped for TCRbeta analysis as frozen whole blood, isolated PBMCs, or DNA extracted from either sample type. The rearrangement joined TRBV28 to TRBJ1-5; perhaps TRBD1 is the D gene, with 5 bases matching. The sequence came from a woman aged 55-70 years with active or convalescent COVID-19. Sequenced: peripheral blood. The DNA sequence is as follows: TGTGCCAGCATTCCCTCTGTGTTGGACACTCGAAGGCCCCAGCATTTT. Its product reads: CASIPSVLDTRRPQHF.